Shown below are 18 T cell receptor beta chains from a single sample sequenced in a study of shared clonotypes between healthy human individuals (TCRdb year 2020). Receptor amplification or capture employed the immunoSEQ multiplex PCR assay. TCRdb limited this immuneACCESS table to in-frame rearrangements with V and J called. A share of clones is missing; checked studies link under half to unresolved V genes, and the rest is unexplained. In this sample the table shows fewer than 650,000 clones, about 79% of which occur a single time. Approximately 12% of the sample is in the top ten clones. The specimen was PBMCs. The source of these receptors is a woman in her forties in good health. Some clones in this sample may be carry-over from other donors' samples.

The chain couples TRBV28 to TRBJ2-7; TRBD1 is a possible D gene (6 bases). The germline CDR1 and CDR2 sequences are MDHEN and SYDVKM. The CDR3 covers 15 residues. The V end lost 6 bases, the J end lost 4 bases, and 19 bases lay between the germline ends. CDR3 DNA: TGTGCCAGCAGACGTAACAGGGACGCTTTGTACGAGCAGTACTTC. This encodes CASRRNRDALYEQYF.

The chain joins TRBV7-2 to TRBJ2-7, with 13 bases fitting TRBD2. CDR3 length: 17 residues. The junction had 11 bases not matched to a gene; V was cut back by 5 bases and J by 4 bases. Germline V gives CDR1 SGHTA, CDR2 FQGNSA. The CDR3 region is CASSASGGLAGSYEQYF. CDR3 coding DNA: TGTGCCAGCAGCGCCTCGGGGGGACTAGCGGGGAGTTACGAGCAGTACTTC. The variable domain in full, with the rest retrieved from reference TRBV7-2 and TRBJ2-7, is GAGVSQSPSNKVTEKGKDVELRCDPISGHTALYWYRQSLGQGLEFLIYFQGNSAPDKSGLPSDRFSAERTGGSVSTLTIQRTQQEDSAVYLCASSASGGLAGSYEQYFGPGTRLTVT.

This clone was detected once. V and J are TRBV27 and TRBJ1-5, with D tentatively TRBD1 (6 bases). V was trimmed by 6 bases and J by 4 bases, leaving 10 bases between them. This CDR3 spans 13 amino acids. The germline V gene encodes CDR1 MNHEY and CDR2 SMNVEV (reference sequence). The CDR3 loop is CASRGDRNQPQHF. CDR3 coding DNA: TGTGCCAGCAGGGGAGACAGGAATCAGCCCCAGCATTTT.

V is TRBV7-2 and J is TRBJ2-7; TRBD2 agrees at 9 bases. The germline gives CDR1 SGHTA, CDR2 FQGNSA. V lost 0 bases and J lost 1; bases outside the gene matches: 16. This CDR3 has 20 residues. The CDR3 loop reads CASSLAPLAGGPGESYEQYF. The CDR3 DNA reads TGTGCCAGCAGCTTAGCTCCTTTGGCGGGAGGGCCGGGGGAGTCCTACGAGCAGTACTTC.

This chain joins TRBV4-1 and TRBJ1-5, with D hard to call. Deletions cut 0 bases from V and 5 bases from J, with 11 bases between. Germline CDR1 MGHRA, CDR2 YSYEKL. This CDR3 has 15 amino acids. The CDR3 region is CASSQEARRYQPQHF. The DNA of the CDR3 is TGCGCCAGCAGCCAAGAAGCGAGACGATATCAGCCCCAGCATTTT.

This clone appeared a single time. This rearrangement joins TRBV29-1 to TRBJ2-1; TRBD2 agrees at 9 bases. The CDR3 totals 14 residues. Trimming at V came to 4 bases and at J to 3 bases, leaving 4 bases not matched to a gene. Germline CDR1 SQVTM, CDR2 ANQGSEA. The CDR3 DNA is TGCAGCGTTGTAGCGGGAGAGAGCTACAATGAGCAGTTCTTC. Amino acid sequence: CSVVAGESYNEQFF.

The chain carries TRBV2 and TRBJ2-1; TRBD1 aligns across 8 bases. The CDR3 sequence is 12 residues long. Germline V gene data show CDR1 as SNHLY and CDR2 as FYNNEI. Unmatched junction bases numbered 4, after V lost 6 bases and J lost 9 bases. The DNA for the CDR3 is TGTGCCAGCAGGCCGACAGGGGTTGAGCAGTTCTTC. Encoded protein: CASRPTGVEQFF. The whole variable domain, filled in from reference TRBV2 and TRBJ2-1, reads EPEVTQTPSHQVTQMGQEVILRCVPISNHLYFYWYRQILGQKVEFLVSFYNNEISEKSEIFDDQFSVERPDGSNFTLKIRSTKLEDSAMYFCASRPTGVEQFFGPGTRLTVL.

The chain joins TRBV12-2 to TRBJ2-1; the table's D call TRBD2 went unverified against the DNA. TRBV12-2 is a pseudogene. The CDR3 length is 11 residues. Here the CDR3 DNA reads TGTGCAAGTCGCTTAGGGAGTGAGCAGTTCTTC. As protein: CASRLGSEQFF.

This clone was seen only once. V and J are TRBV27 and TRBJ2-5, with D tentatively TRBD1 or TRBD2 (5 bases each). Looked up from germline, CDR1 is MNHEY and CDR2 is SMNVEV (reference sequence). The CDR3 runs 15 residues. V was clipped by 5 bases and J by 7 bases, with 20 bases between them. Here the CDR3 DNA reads TGTGCCAGCAGTCAAGGACGGGACCCCCCAGGGACCCAGTACTTC. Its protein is CASSQGRDPPGTQYF.

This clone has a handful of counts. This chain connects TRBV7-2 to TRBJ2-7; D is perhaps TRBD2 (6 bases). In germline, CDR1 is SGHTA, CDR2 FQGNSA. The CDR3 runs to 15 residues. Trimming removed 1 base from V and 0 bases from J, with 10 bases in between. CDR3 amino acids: CASSLDGSFSYEQYF. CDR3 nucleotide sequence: TGTGCCAGCAGCTTAGACGGGAGTTTCTCCTACGAGCAGTACTTC.

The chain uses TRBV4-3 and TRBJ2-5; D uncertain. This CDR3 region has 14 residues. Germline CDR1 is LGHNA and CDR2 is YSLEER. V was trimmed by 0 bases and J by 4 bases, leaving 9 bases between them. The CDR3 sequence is CASSQETPGETQYF. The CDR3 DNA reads TGCGCCAGCAGCCAAGAAACGCCGGGAGAGACCCAGTACTTC.

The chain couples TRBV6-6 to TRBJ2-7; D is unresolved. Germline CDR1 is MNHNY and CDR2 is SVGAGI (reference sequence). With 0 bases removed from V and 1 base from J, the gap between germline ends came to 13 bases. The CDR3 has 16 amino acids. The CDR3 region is CASSYSQVSKSYEQYF. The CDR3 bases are TGTGCCAGCAGTTACTCTCAAGTTAGCAAGTCCTACGAGCAGTACTTC.

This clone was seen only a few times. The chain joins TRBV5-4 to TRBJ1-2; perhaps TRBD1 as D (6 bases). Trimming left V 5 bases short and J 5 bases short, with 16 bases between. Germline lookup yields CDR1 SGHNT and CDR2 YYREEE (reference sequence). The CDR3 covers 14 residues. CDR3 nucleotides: TGTGCCAGCAGAGATTCGGGGGGCCTTTATGGCTACACCTTC. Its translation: CASRDSGGLYGYTF. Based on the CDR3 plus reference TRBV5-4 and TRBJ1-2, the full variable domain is ETGVTQSPTHLIKTRGQQVTLRCSSQSGHNTVSWYQQALGQGPQFIFQYYREEENGRGNFPPRFSGLQFPNYSSELNVNALELDDSALYLCASRDSGGLYGYTFGSGTRLTVV.

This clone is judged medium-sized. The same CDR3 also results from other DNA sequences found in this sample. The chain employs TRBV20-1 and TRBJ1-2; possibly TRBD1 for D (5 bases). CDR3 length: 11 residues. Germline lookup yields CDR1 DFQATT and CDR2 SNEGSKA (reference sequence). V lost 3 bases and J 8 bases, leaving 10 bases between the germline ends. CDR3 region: CSASRGEGYTF. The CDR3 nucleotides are TGCAGTGCTAGCCGGGGGGAAGGCTACACCTTC.

The CDR3 region is CASSARTEEEKLFF. CDR3 bases: TGTGCCAGCAGTGCACGGACAGAGGAGGAAAAACTGTTTTTT. V gene TRBV25-1 combines with J gene TRBJ1-4; tentatively, D is TRBD1 (6 bases). This CDR3 region has 14 residues. Trimming pared 4 bases from V and 8 bases from J, leaving 14 bases between. The V gene's germline CDR1 is MGHDK and CDR2 SYGVNS.

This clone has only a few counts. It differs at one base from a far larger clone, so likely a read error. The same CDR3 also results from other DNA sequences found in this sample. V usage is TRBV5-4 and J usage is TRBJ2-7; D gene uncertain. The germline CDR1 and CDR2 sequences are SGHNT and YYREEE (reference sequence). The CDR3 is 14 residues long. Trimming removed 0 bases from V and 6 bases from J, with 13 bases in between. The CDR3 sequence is CASSLGQWKGEQYF. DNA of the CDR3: TGTGCCAGCAGCTTGGGACAATGGAAGGGCGAGCAGTACTTC.

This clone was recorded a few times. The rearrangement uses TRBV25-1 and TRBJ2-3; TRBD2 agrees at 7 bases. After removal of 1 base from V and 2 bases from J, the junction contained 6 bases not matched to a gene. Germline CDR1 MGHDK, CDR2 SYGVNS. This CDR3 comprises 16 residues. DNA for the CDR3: TGTGCCAGCAGTGAATCTGGCGGGAGAGTCACAGATACGCAGTATTTT. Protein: CASSESGGRVTDTQYF.

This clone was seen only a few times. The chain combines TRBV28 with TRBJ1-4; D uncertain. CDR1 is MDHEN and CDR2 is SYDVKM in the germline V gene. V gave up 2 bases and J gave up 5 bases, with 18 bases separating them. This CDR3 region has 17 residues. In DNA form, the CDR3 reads TGTGCCAGCAGTTTAGCGGGCCAACTGAGTGGGAATGAAAAACTGTTTTTT. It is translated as CASSLAGQLSGNEKLFF.